This TCR beta chain was obtained from a study of CD8 T cells in ankylosing spondylitis. TCRdb reprocessed the 5' RACE reads with MiXCR, giving one entry per CDR3 protein. The sample consists of roughly 150,000 distinct CDR3 sequences, 30% to 40% of them appearing once. This clonotype was detected only a few times. CDR1 is GTSNPN, CDR2 SVGIG, per germline (reference sequence). The CDR3 contains 12 residues. V was pared by 2 bases and J by 4 bases, with 2 bases of the junction left unmatched. The sequence was obtained from a male donor with ankylosing spondylitis. The genes are TRBV30 and TRBJ2-7; 7 positions agree with TRBD1. Sequenced input: synovial fluid, either unsorted or a sorted T cell fraction (not recorded which). The chain's CDR3 is CAWSRQGYEQYF. The CDR3, as DNA: TGTGCCTGGAGTCGACAGGGTTACGAGCAGTACTTC.